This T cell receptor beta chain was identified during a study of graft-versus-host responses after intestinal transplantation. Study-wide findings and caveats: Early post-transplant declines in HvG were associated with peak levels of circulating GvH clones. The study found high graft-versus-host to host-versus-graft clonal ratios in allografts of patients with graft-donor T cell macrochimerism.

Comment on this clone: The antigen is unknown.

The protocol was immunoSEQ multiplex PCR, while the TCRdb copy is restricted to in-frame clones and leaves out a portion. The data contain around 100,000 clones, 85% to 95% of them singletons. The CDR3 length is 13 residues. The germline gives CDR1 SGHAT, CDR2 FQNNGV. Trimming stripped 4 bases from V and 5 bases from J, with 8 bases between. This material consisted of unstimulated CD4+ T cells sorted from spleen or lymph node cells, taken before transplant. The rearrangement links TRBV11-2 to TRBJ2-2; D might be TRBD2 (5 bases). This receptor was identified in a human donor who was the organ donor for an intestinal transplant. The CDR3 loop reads CASSYGMTGELFF. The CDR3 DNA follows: TGTGCCAGCAGCTACGGGATGACCGGGGAGCTGTTTTTT.